A selection of T cell receptor beta chains follows, all from one sample in a study of blood T cell repertoires in COVID-19. Assay: immunoSEQ multiplex PCR; the TCRdb copy retains only in-frame clones and omits some. This sample has 200,000 to 300,000 clones, with more than 75% found just once. Material: peripheral blood. These receptors originate from a man aged 35 to 55 who had recovered from COVID-19. Both conserved end residues are part of each CDR3.

cdr3_aa | v_call | cdr3_length
CASSVLAGGTDTQYF | TRBV25-1 | 15
CDLPGRGETQYF | TRBV28 | 12
CASSLRPSIAGTSGYEQYF | TRBV5-1 | 19
CASSQGPTGLHYNEQFF | TRBV3-1/TRBV3-2 | 17
CASTARGLAGMGSSYNEQFF | TRBV9 | 20
CASSLSGQPLYEQYF | TRBV5-6 | 15
CASLDRGENQPQHF | TRBV6-5 | 14
CASSLTSGNNEQFF | TRBV5-1 | 14
CASSYSSGIGAFF | TRBV6-5 | 13
CASSSRGQGTEAFF | TRBV19 | 14
CASSQTSGSYNEQFF | TRBV4-2 | 15
CASSATAGVSYNEQFF | TRBV9 | 16
CAWRREFVNTEAFF | TRBV30 | 14
CASSFKSTGHSGNTIYF | TRBV5-6 | 17
CASSITGSTEAFF | TRBV5-1 | 13
CASSEVRQYPAEQYF | TRBV2 | 15
CASSLNFRRSNTGELFF | TRBV13 | 17
CATSPRGQGAYQPQHF | TRBV15 | 16
CASKGELDIEQFF | TRBV25-1 | 13
CASKAQGFGNTEAFF | TRBV2 | 15
CSVAGTGGSYEQYF | TRBV29-1 | 14
CASSYGGVQETQYF | TRBV6-5 | 14
CASKMGTDRDYNSPLHF | TRBV5-1 | 17
CASNFDRGRNGYTF | TRBV19 | 14
CASSQVWVRTGANTDTQYF | TRBV4-3 | 19
CASSWTGTNQPQHF | TRBV2 | 14
CASSPTGLPINEQFF | TRBV7-9 | 15
CASSLSRQGYEQYF | TRBV27 | 14
CAWSVSGLWETQYF | TRBV30 | 14
CASSLVSGRAVEQFF | TRBV7-3 | 15
CASRTRVANYGYTF | TRBV13 | 14
CASRLTGVTEAFF | TRBV6-5 | 13
CASSLQGLSYEQYF | TRBV11-2 | 14
CASSTRVGAGGGTDTQYF | TRBV5-5 | 18
CAIPGQNTDTQYF | TRBV10-3 | 13
CASSLSVQGQGRLEPGELFF | TRBV5-1 | 20
CASSPRGGSSYNSPLHF | TRBV6-6 | 17
CASSRDRDRGDQPQHF | TRBV14 | 16
CASSSPGQGSTGYTF | TRBV7-2 | 15
CASRLRTSGPQETQYF | TRBV5-4 | 16
CASTRRRRTGGILDTQYF | TRBV27 | 18
CAWSLGQDQGPQHF | TRBV30 | 14
CASSPTQGTQPQHF | TRBV7-9 | 14
CASSIRILAGGDNEQFF | TRBV19 | 17
CASQRTRGVIGQETQYF | TRBV7-6 | 17
CASSLLAGGPNNEQFF | TRBV7-9 | 16
CASSQGKGDPRIFSNTIYF | TRBV3-1/TRBV3-2 | 19
CASRLSRLGEQYF | TRBV27 | 13
CASSSGGDSFLLNYGYTF | TRBV2 | 18